This T cell receptor (beta chain) is drawn from a study of untreated major depressive disorder. V lost 8 bases and J lost 3, with 22 bases in between. The germline gives CDR1 MNHEY, CDR2 SMNVEV (reference sequence). The CDR3 extends over 17 amino acids. This table comes from immunoSEQ multiplex PCR, and its TCRdb copy is limited to in-frame clones, with some not included. The sample has 20,000 to 25,000 clones, approximately 89% seen once. This clone has a single count. The chain joins TRBV27 to TRBJ1-4; D is possibly TRBD1 (5 bases). The sequenced sample was CD4+ T cells from PBMCs. The TCR was taken from a woman aged 25 to 45 in good health. The CDR3: CASGVRGDLLANEKLFF. CDR3 nucleotides: TGTGCCAGCGGAGTTCGAGGGGATCTCTTAGCTAATGAAAAACTGTTTTTT. Based on the CDR3 plus reference TRBV27 and TRBJ1-4, the full variable domain is EAQVTQNPRYLITVTGKKLTVTCSQNMNHEYMSWYRQDPGLGLRQIYYSMNVEVTDKGDVPEGYKVSRKEKRNFPLILESPSPNQTSLYFCASGVRGDLLANEKLFFGSGTQLSVL.